This T cell receptor beta chain was sequenced for a study of identical twins. Study-wide results and limits: Out-of-frame alpha sequences shared between twins exhibited an excess of low generation probability. Insertion counts were lower in abundant cord blood beta clonotypes, a trend that memory repertoires did not show. There was more out-of-frame TCR alpha sharing in monozygotic twins than models estimated.

The germline V and J ends were trimmed by 6 bases and 3 bases, with 8 bases remaining between them. This CDR3 comprises 13 residues. Germline lookup yields CDR1 WSHSY and CDR2 SAAADI. MiXCR, run by TCRdb on the 5' RACE reads, gives a single entry per CDR3 protein. The table shows approximately 1.8 million distinct CDR3 sequences, with about 32% occurring only once. Worth noting for this clonotype: What it recognizes is unknown.

This sequence originates from a newborn girl in good health. The sequenced sample consisted of cord blood. The J gene is TRBJ2-2, the V gene TRBV10-2; D uncertain. This CDR3 reads CASRPGHTGELFF. CDR3 in DNA: TGCGCCAGCAGGCCCGGACACACCGGGGAGCTGTTTTTT.